This paragraph covers one TCR beta chain sequence. Trimming took off 6 bases at V and 1 base at J, with 8 bases between the two ends. The CDR3 has 13 residues. CDR1 is SNHLY and CDR2 is FYNNEI in the germline V gene. The sample comes from a study of T-cell memory formation after mild COVID-19. Sample barcodes and UMIs were carried by the TCR alpha and TCR beta cDNA libraries that 5'RACE generated with constant-segment primers. One entry per CDR3 protein results from TCRdb running MiXCR on the 5' RACE reads. This sample carries 150,000 to 200,000 distinct CDR3 sequences, approximately 10% of them seen once, and the ten largest clones take approximately 3.8%.

The chain carries TRBV2 and TRBJ2-3; D unresolved. The TCR comes from a man aged 18 to 30 who had mild COVID-19 (a few samples of this study predate the infection). Cell type and time point are not known. The sequencing input was PBMCs or a T cell subset sorted from them (not recorded which). In nucleotides, the CDR3 is TGTGCCAGCAGGCTCGGAGGCACAGATACGCAGTATTTT. Protein: CASRLGGTDTQYF.